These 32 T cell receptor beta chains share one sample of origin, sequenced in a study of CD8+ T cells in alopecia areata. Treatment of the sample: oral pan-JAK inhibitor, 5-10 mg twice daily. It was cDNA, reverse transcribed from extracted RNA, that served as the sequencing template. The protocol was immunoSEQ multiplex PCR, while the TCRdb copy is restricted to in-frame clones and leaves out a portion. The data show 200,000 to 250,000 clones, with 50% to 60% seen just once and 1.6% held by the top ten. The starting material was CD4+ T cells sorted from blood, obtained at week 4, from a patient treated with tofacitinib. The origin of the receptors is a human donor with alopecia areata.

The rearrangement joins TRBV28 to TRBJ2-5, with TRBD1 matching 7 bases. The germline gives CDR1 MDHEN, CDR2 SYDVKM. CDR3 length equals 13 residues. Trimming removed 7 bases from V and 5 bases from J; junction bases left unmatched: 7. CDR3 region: CASTTGVRETQYF. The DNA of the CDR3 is TGTGCCAGCACCACAGGGGTAAGGGAGACCCAGTACTTC.

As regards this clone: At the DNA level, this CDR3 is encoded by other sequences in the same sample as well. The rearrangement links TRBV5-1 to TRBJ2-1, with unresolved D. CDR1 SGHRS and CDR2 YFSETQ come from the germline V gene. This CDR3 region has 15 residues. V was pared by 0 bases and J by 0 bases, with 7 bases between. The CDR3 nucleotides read TGCGCCAGCAGCTTGGACGGCAGCTCCTACAATGAGCAGTTCTTC. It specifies CASSLDGSSYNEQFF.

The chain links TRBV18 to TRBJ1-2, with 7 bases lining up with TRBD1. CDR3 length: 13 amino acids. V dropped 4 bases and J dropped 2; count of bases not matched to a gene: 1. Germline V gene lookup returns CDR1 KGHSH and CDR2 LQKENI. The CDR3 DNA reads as TGTGCCAGCTCACTACAGGGGAACTATGGCTACACCTTC. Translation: CASSLQGNYGYTF.

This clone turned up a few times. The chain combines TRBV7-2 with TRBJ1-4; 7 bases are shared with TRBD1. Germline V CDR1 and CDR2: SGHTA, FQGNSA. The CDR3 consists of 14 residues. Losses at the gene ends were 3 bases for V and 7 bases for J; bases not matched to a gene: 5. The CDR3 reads CASSFDRVGEKLFF. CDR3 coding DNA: TGTGCCAGCAGCTTTGACAGGGTTGGTGAAAAACTGTTTTTT.

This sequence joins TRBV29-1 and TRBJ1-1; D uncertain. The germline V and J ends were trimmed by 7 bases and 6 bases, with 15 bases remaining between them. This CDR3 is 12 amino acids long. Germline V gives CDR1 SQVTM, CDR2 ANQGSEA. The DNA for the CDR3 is TGCAGCGCCGGGCAGGATGGCGCTGAAGCTTTCTTT. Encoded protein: CSAGQDGAEAFF.

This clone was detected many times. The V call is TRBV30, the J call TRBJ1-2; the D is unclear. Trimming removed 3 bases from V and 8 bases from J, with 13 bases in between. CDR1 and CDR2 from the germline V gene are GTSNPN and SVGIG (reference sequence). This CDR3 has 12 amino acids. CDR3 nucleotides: TGTGCCTGGAGGGCCGACTTAGAGGGCTACACCTTC. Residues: CAWRADLEGYTF.

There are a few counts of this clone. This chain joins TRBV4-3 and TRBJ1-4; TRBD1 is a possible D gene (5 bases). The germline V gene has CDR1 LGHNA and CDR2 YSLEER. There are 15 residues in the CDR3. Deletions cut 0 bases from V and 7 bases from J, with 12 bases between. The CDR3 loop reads CASSQDNRGGEKLFF. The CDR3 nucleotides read TGCGCCAGCAGCCAAGATAATAGGGGCGGTGAAAAACTGTTTTTT.

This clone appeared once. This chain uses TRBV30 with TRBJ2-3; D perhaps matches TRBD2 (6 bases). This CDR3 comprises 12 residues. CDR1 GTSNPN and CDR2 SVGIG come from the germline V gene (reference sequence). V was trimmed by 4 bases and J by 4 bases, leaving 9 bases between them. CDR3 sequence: CAWTGGADTQYF. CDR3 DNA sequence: TGTGCCTGGACCGGGGGTGCAGATACGCAGTATTTT.

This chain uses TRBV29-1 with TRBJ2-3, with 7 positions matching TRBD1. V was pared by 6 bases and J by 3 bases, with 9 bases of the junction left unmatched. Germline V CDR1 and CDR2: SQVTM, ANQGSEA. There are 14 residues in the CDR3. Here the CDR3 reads CSVRKGQSTDTQYF. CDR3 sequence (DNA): TGCAGCGTCCGAAAGGGACAGTCGACAGATACGCAGTATTTT.

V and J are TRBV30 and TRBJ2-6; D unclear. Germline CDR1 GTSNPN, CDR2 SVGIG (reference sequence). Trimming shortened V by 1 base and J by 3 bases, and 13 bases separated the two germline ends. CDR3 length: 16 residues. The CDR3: CAWSGTQEYGANVLTF. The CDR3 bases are TGTGCCTGGAGTGGAACTCAGGAATATGGGGCCAACGTCCTGACTTTC.

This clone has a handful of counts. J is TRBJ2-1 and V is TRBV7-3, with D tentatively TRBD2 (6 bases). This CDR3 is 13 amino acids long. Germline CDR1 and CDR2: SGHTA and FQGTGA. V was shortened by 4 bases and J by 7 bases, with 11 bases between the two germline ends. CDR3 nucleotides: TGTGCCAGCAGCTCGGGACTCCAAAATGAGCAGTTCTTC. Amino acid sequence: CASSSGLQNEQFF.

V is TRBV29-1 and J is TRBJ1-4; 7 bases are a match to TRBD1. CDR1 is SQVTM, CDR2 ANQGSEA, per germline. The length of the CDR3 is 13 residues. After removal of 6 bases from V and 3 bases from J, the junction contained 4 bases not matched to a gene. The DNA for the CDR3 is TGCAGCGTACAGGGGCAACCTAATGAAAAACTGTTTTTT. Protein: CSVQGQPNEKLFF.

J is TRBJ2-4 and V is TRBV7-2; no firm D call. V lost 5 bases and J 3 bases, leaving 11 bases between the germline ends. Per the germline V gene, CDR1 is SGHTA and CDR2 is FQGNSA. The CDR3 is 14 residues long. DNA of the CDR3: TGTGCCAGCAGCCCCCGTACGGGCAAAAACATTCAGTACTTC. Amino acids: CASSPRTGKNIQYF.

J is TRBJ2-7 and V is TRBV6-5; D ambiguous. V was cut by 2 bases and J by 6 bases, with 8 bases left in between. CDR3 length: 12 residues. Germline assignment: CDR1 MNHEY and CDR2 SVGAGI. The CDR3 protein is CASSYIAGEQYF. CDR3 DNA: TGTGCCAGCAGTTACATCGCTGGCGAGCAGTACTTC.

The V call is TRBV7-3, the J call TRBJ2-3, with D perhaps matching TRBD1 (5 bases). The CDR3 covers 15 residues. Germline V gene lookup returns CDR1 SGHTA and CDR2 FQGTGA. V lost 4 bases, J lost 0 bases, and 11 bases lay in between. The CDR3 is CASSSDRDSTDTQYF. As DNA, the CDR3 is TGTGCCAGCAGCTCCGACAGAGATAGCACAGATACGCAGTATTTT.

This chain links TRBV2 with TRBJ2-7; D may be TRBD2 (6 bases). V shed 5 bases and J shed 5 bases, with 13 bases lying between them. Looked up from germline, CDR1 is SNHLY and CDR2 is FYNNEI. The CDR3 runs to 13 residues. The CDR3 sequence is CASSWRGAHEQYF. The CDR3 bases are TGTGCCAGCAGTTGGCGGGGTGCCCACGAGCAGTACTTC.

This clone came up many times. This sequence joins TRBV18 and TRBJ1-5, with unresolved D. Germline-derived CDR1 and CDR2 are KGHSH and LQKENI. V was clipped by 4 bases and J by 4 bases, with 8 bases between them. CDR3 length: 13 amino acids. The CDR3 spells CASSQIRNQPQHF. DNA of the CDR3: TGTGCCAGCTCACAAATTCGGAATCAGCCCCAGCATTTT.

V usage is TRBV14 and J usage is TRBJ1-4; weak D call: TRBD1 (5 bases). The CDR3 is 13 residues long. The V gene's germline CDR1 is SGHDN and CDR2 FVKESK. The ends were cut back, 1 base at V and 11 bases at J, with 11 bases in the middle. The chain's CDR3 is CASSQGTTGKLFF. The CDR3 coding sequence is TGTGCCAGCAGCCAAGGGACAACTGGGAAACTGTTTTTT.

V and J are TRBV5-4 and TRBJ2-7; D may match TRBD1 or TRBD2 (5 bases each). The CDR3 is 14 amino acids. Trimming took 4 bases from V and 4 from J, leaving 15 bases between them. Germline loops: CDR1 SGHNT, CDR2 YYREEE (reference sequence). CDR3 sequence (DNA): TGTGCCAGCAGCGCGTCGGGACCCTCGTACGAGCAGTACTTC. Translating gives CASSASGPSYEQYF.

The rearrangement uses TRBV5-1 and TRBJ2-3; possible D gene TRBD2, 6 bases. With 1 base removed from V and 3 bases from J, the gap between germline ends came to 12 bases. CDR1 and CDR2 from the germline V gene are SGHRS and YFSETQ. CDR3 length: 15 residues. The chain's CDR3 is CASSLSGDSTDTQYF. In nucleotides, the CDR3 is TGCGCCAGCAGCTTGTCGGGGGATAGTACAGATACGCAGTATTTT. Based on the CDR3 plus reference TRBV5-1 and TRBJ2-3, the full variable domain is KAGVTQTPRYLIKTRGQQVTLSCSPISGHRSVSWYQQTPGQGLQFLFEYFSETQRNKGNFPGRFSGRQFSNSRSEMNVSTLELGDSALYLCASSLSGDSTDTQYFGPGTRLTVL.

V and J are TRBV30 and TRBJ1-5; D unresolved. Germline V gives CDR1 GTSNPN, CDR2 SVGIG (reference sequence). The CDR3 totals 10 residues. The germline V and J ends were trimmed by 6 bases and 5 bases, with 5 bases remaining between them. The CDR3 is CACGDQPQHF. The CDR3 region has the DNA TGTGCCTGCGGCGATCAGCCCCAGCATTTT. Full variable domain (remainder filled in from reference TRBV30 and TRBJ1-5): SQTIHQWPATLVQPVGSPLSLECTVEGTSNPNLYWYRQAAGRGLQLLFYSVGIGQISSEVPQNLSASRPQDRQFILSSKKLLLSDSGFYLCACGDQPQHFGDGTRLSIL.

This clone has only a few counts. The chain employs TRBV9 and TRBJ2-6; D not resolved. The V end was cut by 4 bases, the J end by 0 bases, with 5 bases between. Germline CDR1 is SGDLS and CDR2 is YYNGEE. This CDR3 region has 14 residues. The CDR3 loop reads CASSRRSGANVLTF. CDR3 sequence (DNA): TGTGCCAGCAGCCGGCGCTCTGGGGCCAACGTCCTGACTTTC.

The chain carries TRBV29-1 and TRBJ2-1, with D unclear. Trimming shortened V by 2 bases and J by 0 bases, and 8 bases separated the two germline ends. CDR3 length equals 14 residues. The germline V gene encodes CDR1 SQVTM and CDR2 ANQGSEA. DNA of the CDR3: TGCAGCGTTGAACCGCAGAGCTCCTACAATGAGCAGTTCTTC. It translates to CSVEPQSSYNEQFF.

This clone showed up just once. The DNA of the CDR3 is TGTGCCTGGAGTTACGGAGAGGGTACTAATGAAAAACTGTTTTTT. Encoded protein: CAWSYGEGTNEKLFF. This chain joins TRBV30 and TRBJ1-4; D ambiguous. V was cut by 2 bases and J by 2 bases, with 12 bases left in between. This CDR3 is 15 amino acids long. The V gene's germline CDR1 is GTSNPN and CDR2 SVGIG (reference sequence).

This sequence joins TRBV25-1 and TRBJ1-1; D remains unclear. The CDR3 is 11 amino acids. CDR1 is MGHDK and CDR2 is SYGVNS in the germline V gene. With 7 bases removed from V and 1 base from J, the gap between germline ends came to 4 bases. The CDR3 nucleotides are TGTGCCAGCATACAGAACACTGAAGCTTTCTTT. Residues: CASIQNTEAFF.

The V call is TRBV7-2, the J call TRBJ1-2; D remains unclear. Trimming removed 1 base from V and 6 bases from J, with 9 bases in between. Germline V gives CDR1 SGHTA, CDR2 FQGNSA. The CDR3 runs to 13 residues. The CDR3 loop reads CASSLGGYDGYTF. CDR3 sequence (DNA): TGTGCCAGCAGCTTAGGAGGGTACGATGGCTACACCTTC.

The CDR3 here is CSAPTGGGYTF. CDR3 sequence (DNA): TGCAGTGCCCCGACAGGGGGCGGCTACACCTTC. The V gene is TRBV20-1, the J gene TRBJ1-2; 10 nucleotides agree with TRBD1. The junction had 3 bases not matched to a gene; V was cut back by 6 bases and J by 8 bases. This CDR3 is built from 11 residues. The germline gives CDR1 DFQATT, CDR2 SNEGSKA (reference sequence).

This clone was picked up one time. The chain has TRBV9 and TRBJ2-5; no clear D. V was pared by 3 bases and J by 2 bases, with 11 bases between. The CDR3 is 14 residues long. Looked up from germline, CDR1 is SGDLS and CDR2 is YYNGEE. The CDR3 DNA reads TGTGCCAGCAGCGCCTCAAAGTCACAAGAGACCCAGTACTTC. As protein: CASSASKSQETQYF. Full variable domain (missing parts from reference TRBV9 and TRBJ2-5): DSGVTQTPKHLITATGQRVTLRCSPRSGDLSVYWYQQSLDQGLQFLIQYYNGEERAKGNILERFSAQQFPDLHSELNLSSLELGDSALYFCASSASKSQETQYFGPGTRLLVL.

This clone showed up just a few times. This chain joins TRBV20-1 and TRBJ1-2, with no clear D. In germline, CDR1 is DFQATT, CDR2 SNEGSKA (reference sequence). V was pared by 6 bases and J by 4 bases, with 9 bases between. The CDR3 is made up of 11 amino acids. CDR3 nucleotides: TGCAGTGCCCCGGACCTCTATGGCTACACCTTC. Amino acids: CSAPDLYGYTF.

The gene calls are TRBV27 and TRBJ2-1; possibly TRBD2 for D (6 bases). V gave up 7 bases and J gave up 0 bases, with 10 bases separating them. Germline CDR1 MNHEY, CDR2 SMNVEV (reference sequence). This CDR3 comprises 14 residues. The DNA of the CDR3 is TGTGCCAGCAAGGGACTCAGCTCCTACAATGAGCAGTTCTTC. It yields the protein CASKGLSSYNEQFF.

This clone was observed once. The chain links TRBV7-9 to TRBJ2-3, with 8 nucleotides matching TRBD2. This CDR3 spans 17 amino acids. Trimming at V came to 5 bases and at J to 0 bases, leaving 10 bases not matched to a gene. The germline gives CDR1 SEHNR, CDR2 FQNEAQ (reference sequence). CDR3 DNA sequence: TGTGCCAGCAGCCGATTACCCTTAGCGGGAAGCACAGATACGCAGTATTTT. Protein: CASSRLPLAGSTDTQYF.

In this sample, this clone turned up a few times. The chain's CDR3 is CASSQAAKGSPLHF. The DNA of the CDR3 is TGTGCCAGCAGCCAGGCCGCGAAAGGCTCACCCCTCCACTTT. The rearrangement uses TRBV14 and TRBJ1-6; D not certain. The V end lost 3 bases, the J end lost 10 bases, and 13 bases lay between the germline ends. CDR3 size: 14 residues. Germline loops: CDR1 SGHDN, CDR2 FVKESK.